Listed here are 17 T cell receptor beta chains from one sample, sequenced in a study of CD8+ T cells in alopecia areata. After isolation, RNA underwent reverse transcription to generate cDNA as the sequencing template. Assay used: immunoSEQ multiplex PCR; TCRdb lists only in-frame clones, some missing. The data show some 100,000 clones, with around two fifths seen just once and about 3.1% held by the top ten. The specimen sequenced was CD4+ T cells sorted from blood. The receptors were sampled from a human donor with alopecia areata.

The V gene is TRBV6-5, the J gene TRBJ2-1; 9 bases are a match to TRBD1. The J segment lost 7 bases and the V segment lost 6 bases, leaving 7 bases of the junction unmatched. Germline-derived CDR1 and CDR2 are MNHEY and SVGAGI. CDR3 length equals 14 residues. CDR3 amino acids: CASRRDRGKNEQFF. CDR3 sequence (DNA): TGTGCCAGCAGGCGAGACAGGGGGAAGAATGAGCAGTTCTTC.

The chain combines TRBV29-1 with TRBJ2-1; D is perhaps TRBD2 (5 bases). From germline, CDR1 is SQVTM and CDR2 ANQGSEA. Between the trimmed V and J ends, which lost 6 bases and 10 bases, there was a span of 16 bases. There are 12 residues in the CDR3. The CDR3 DNA reads as TGCAGCGTCCCGGTCGGAACGGGGGAGCAGTTCTTC. Translation: CSVPVGTGEQFF.

This clone has a handful of counts. V usage is TRBV18 and J usage is TRBJ2-7; TRBD1 matches at 9 bases. With V trimmed by 0 bases and J by 4 bases, 4 bases remained unmatched. The CDR3 consists of 15 residues. CDR1 is KGHSH, CDR2 LQKENI, per germline. The CDR3 coding sequence is TGTGCCAGCTCACCACCGGGACAGGGCGATTACGAGCAGTACTTC. This codes for CASSPPGQGDYEQYF.

This clone was seen a handful of times. The genes are TRBV28 and TRBJ1-1, with D possibly TRBD1 on 5 matching bases. CDR1 is MDHEN and CDR2 is SYDVKM in the germline V gene. V lost 6 bases, J lost 7 bases, and 12 bases lay in between. This CDR3 comprises 12 residues. The CDR3 region is CASSGEDSEAFF. DNA of the CDR3: TGTGCCAGCAGCGGGGAAGACAGTGAAGCTTTCTTT.

This sequence joins TRBV29-1 and TRBJ1-1; D possibly corresponds to TRBD1 (6 bases). Trimming removed 6 bases from V and 4 bases from J, with 21 bases in between. CDR1 and CDR2 from the germline V gene are SQVTM and ANQGSEA. The CDR3 sequence is 15 residues long. This chain's CDR3 is CSVALLGGRVTEAFF. DNA of the CDR3: TGCAGCGTCGCCCTTCTGGGGGGGCGGGTCACTGAAGCTTTCTTT.

The chain couples TRBV20-1 to TRBJ2-1; D is ambiguous. This CDR3 has 11 residues. Germline CDR1 is DFQATT and CDR2 is SNEGSKA (reference sequence). V lost 4 bases and J lost 10, with 11 bases in between. CDR3 coding DNA: TGCAGTGCTATATATGGAAAGGAGCAGTTCTTC. This encodes CSAIYGKEQFF.

This chain joins TRBV4-2 and TRBJ2-1, with D possibly matching TRBD2 (5 bases). From germline, CDR1 is LGHNA and CDR2 YNFKEQ. With 1 base removed from V and 6 bases from J, the gap between germline ends came to 13 bases. CDR3 size: 15 residues. The CDR3 loop is CASSQGELDGNEQFF. CDR3 DNA: TGTGCCAGCAGCCAAGGGGAGCTAGATGGCAATGAGCAGTTCTTC.

CDR3 DNA sequence: TGTGCCAGCAGCCAAGTTGACAGGAACTATGGCTACACCTTC. Translated: CASSQVDRNYGYTF. The chain has TRBV14 and TRBJ1-2, with D possibly TRBD1 on 6 matching bases. The CDR3 contains 14 residues. The germline V gene has CDR1 SGHDN and CDR2 FVKESK. The V end was cut by 1 base, the J end by 2 bases, with 8 bases between. Full variable domain (remainder filled in from reference TRBV14 and TRBJ1-2): EAGVTQFPSHSVIEKGQTVTLRCDPISGHDNLYWYRRVMGKEIKFLLHFVKESKQDESGMPNNRFLAERTGGTYSTLKVQPAELEDSGVYFCASSQVDRNYGYTFGSGTRLTVV.

This chain joins TRBV5-1 and TRBJ2-2; D might be TRBD2 (5 bases). In germline, CDR1 is SGHRS, CDR2 YFSETQ. The CDR3 consists of 15 residues. Deletions cut 4 bases from V and 1 base from J, with 11 bases between. The CDR3 nucleotides read TGCGCCAGCAGCGGGTCGGGGAAGAACACCGGGGAGCTGTTTTTT. It codes for CASSGSGKNTGELFF.

This chain links TRBV5-6 with TRBJ2-7; D perhaps matches TRBD2 (5 bases). The CDR3 runs 12 residues. Looked up from germline, CDR1 is SGHDT and CDR2 is YYEEEE. Trimming left V 4 bases short and J 5 bases short, with 10 bases between. CDR3 sequence reads: CASSHQRDEQYF. The CDR3 region has the DNA TGTGCCAGCAGCCATCAGAGGGACGAGCAGTACTTC.

The rearrangement joins TRBV7-2 to TRBJ1-6, with a tentative D call TRBD1 (5 bases). Trimming stripped 1 base from V and 10 bases from J, with 14 bases between. CDR3 length equals 15 residues. Germline-derived CDR1 and CDR2 are SGHTA and FQGNSA. In DNA, the CDR3 is TGTGCCAGCAGCTTAGGAGTCTCGGGGGACTCACCCCTCCACTTT. It codes for CASSLGVSGDSPLHF.

The DNA of the CDR3 is TGCAGCGCCTGGAAGGTAGCGGGAGAAGGAGATACGCAGTATTTT. It yields the protein CSAWKVAGEGDTQYF. This sequence joins TRBV29-1 and TRBJ2-3; 9 nucleotides agree with TRBD2. Germline-derived CDR1 and CDR2 are SQVTM and ANQGSEA. The V segment lost 7 bases and the J segment 5 bases; nucleotides outside the gene matches: 13. The CDR3 is 15 amino acids.

The V gene is TRBV9, the J gene TRBJ2-1, with TRBD2 matching over 13 bases. The junction had 10 bases not matched to a gene; V was cut back by 4 bases and J by 0 bases. Germline V lookup: CDR1 SGDLS, CDR2 YYNGEE. This CDR3 region has 19 residues. The CDR3 sequence is CASSPKTSGGPSSYNEQFF. DNA of the CDR3: TGTGCCAGCAGCCCCAAGACTAGCGGGGGGCCGAGCTCCTACAATGAGCAGTTCTTC.

The rearrangement uses TRBV29-1 and TRBJ1-4; possible D gene TRBD1, 5 bases. The CDR3 extends over 15 amino acids. CDR1 is SQVTM and CDR2 is ANQGSEA in the germline V gene. Trimming took off 4 bases at V and 7 bases at J, with 19 bases between the two ends. Written as DNA, the CDR3 is TGCAGCGTTGGGGGGGGAATCGGCGTAGGTGAAAAACTGTTTTTT. Translated: CSVGGGIGVGEKLFF.

The chain links TRBV15 to TRBJ2-7; maybe TRBD2 (5 bases). Trimming stripped 5 bases from V and 0 bases from J, with 14 bases between. There are 15 residues in the CDR3. Germline assignment: CDR1 LNHNV and CDR2 YYDKDF (reference sequence). CDR3 loop: CATSGLGSSSYEQYF. CDR3 nucleotides: TGTGCCACCAGCGGACTTGGGTCGAGCTCCTACGAGCAGTACTTC.

Many counts were recorded for this clone. The CDR3 is CASSVVPDPSTGYTF. Written as DNA, the CDR3 is TGTGCCAGCAGCGTAGTTCCAGACCCCTCGACGGGCTACACCTTC. The chain combines TRBV9 with TRBJ1-2, with unresolved D. The CDR3 spans 15 residues. Per the germline V gene, CDR1 is SGDLS and CDR2 is YYNGEE. The ends were cut back, 0 bases at V and 8 bases at J, with 17 bases in the middle. The entire variable domain, with the rest obtained from reference TRBV9 and TRBJ1-2, is as follows: DSGVTQTPKHLITATGQRVTLRCSPRSGDLSVYWYQQSLDQGLQFLIQYYNGEERAKGNILERFSAQQFPDLHSELNLSSLELGDSALYFCASSVVPDPSTGYTFGSGTRLTVV.

V is TRBV28 and J is TRBJ2-3; 14 bases map to TRBD2. CDR3 length: 17 residues. Germline V gene sequence: CDR1 MDHEN, CDR2 SYDVKM. Trimming cost V 8 bases and J 6 bases; bases outside gene matches: 13. The CDR3 DNA is TGTGCCAGCCGGCCGCGGACTAGCGGGAGGACTCTTGATACGCAGTATTTT. It codes for CASRPRTSGRTLDTQYF.